This paragraph covers one T cell receptor beta chain sequence. The source of the sample is a study of T cell responses to AZD1222 COVID-19 vaccine. Trimming stripped 2 bases from V and 2 bases from J, with 6 bases between. Germline-derived CDR1 and CDR2 are SNHLY and FYNNEI. The CDR3 spans 13 residues. Method: immunoSEQ multiplex PCR; TCRdb's copy keeps in-frame clones and lacks some. The sample lists about 100,000 clones; 85% to 90% were seen once. This specimen consisted of peripheral blood, obtained on day 0 of AZD1222 vaccination. The chain uses TRBV2 and TRBJ1-2; tentatively, D is TRBD1 (6 bases). The clonotype comes from an adult in good health. CDR3 residues: CASSEQGNYGYTF. The DNA for the CDR3 is TGTGCCAGCAGTGAACAGGGGAACTATGGCTACACCTTC. Drawing the rest from reference TRBV2 and TRBJ1-2, the complete variable domain is EPEVTQTPSHQVTQMGQEVILRCVPISNHLYFYWYRQILGQKVEFLVSFYNNEISEKSEIFDDQFSVERPDGSNFTLKIRSTKLEDSAMYFCASSEQGNYGYTFGSGTRLTVV.